The present T cell receptor beta chain was sequenced within a study of Ad26.COV2.S vaccination and SARS-CoV-2 variants. In the study overall: Among those in the COV1001 Ad26.COV2.S trial arm was the donor.

Study conclusions and caveats: Post-vaccination breadth of spike-specific CD8+ and CD4+ T cell responses was reportedly substantial.

With regard to this clone: Antigen specificity is unknown.

The trim removed 6 bases at V and 10 bases at J, leaving 8 bases unmatched. This CDR3 is built from 12 residues. The germline gives CDR1 SGHVS, CDR2 FQNEAQ. This table comes from immunoSEQ multiplex PCR, and its TCRdb copy is limited to in-frame clones, with some not included. The data show a few hundred thousand clones, under 90% seen once. This sample's treatment: around 19 received Ad26.COV2.S at low or high dose, single or two shots; 5 received placebo; per-sample allocation not given. Sampling was performed 63 days after the first vaccine or placebo injection. Sequenced here: peripheral blood, sampled in a trial of Ad26.COV2.S vaccine versus placebo. The rearrangement uses TRBV7-8 and TRBJ1-2; 7 nucleotides line up with TRBD1. This TCR was recovered from a person aged 18-60 years who received the Ad26.COV2.S COVID-19 vaccine or a placebo. The CDR3 here is CASRGPGQYYTF. The CDR3 DNA is TGTGCCAGCAGGGGGCCGGGACAGTACTACACCTTC.